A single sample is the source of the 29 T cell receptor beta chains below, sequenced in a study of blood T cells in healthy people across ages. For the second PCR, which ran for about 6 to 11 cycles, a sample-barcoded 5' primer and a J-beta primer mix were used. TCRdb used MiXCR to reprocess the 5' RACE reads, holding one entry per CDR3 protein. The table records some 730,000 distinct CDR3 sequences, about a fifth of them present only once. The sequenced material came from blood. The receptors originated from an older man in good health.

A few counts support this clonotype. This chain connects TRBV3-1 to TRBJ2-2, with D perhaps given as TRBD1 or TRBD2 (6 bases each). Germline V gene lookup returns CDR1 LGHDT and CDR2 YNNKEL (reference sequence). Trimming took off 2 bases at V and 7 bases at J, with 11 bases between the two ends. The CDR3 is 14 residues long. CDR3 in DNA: TGTGCCAGCAGCCAATCCGGGGGCGGCGGGGAGCTGTTTTTT. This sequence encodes CASSQSGGGGELFF. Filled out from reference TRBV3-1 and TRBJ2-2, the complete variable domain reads DTAVSQTPKYLVTQMGNDKSIKCEQNLGHDTMYWYKQDSKKFLKIMFSYNNKELIINETVPNRFSPKSPDKAHLNLHINSLELGDSAVYFCASSQSGGGGELFFGEGSRLTVL.

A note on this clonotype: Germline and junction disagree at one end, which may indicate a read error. The CDR3 here is CSVETDTALSF. The CDR3, as DNA: TGCAGCGTTGAAACGGACACGGCTTTATCCTTC. The V and J genes are TRBV29-1 and TRBJ1-2; weak D call: TRBD1 (5 bases). There are 11 residues in the CDR3. Per the germline V gene, CDR1 is SQVTM and CDR2 is ANQGSEA.

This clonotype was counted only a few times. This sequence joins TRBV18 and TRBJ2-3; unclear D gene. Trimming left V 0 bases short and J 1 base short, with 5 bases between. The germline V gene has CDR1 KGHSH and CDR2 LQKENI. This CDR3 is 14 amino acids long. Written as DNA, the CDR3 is TGTGCCAGCTCACCACCTCTCCGCACAGATACGCAGTATTTT. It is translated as CASSPPLRTDTQYF.

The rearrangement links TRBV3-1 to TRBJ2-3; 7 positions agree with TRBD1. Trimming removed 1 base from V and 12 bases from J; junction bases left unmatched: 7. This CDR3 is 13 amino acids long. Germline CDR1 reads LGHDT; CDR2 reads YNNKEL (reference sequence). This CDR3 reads CASSQVEGAIQYF. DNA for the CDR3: TGTGCCAGCAGCCAAGTTGAGGGGGCTATCCAGTATTTT.

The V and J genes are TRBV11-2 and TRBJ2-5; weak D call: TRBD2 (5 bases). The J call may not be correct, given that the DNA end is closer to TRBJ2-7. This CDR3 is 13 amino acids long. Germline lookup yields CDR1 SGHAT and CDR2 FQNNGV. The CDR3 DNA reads TGTGCCAGCAACAAAGACTATCGCTACGAGCAGTACTTC. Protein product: CASNKDYRYEQYF.

This CDR3 reads CASSYPVDEQFF. The DNA of the CDR3 is TGTGCCAGCAGTTACCCGGTGGATGAGCAGTTCTTC. V usage is TRBV6-2 or TRBV6-3 and J usage is TRBJ2-1; D ambiguous. The V end was cut by 2 bases, the J end by 8 bases, with 7 bases between. Per germline, CDR1 MNHEY and CDR2 SVGEGT. This CDR3 has 12 residues.

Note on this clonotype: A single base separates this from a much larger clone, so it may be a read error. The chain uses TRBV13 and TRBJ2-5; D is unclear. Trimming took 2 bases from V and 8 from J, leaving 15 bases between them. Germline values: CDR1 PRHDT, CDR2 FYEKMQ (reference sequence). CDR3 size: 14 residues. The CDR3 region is CASSLREIGDTQYF. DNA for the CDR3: TGTGCCAGCAGCTTAAGAGAGATAGGAGACACCCAGTACTTC. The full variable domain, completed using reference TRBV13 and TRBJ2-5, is AAGVIQSPRHLIKEKRETATLKCYPIPRHDTVYWYQQGPGQDPQFLISFYEKMQSDKGSIPDRFSAQQFSDYHSELNMSSLELGDSALYFCASSLREIGDTQYFGPGTRLLVL.

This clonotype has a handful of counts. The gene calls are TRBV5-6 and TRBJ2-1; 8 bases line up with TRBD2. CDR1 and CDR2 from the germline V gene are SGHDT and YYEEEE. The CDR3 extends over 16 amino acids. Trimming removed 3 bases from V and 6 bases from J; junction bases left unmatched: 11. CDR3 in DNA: TGTGCCAGCAGCTCCCTAAGAGCGGGAGTAGGCAATGAGCAGTTCTTC. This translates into CASSSLRAGVGNEQFF.

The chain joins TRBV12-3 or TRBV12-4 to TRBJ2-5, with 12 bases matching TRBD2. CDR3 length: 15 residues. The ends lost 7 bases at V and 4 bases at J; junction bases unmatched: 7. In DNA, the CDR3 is TGTGCCAGCACTGCTAGCGGGGGGGGTCGAGAGACCCAGTACTTC. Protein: CASTASGGGRETQYF.

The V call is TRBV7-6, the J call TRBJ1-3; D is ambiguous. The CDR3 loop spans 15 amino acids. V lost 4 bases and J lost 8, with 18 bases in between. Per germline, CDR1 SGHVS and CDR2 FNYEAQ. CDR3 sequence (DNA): TGTGCCAGCAGCTCTACGGCACAGCCTGAGGACACCATATATTTT. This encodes CASSSTAQPEDTIYF. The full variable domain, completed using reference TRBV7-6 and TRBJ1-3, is GAGVSQSPRYKVTKRGQDVALRCDPISGHVSLYWYRQALGQGPEFLTYFNYEAQQDKSGLPNDRFSAERPEGSISTLTIQRTEQRDSAMYRCASSSTAQPEDTIYFGEGSWLTVV.

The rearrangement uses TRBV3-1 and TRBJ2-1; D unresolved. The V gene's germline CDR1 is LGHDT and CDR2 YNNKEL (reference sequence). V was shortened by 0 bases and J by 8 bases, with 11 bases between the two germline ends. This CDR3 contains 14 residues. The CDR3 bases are TGTGCCAGCAGCCAAGATCTTCTCGGAGATGAGCAGTTCTTC. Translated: CASSQDLLGDEQFF.

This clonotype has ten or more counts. CDR3 sequence: CASKGEINIQYF. The DNA for the CDR3 is TGTGCCAGCAAAGGGGAAATTAACATTCAGTACTTC. This chain joins TRBV12-3 or TRBV12-4 and TRBJ2-4; the D gene is possibly TRBD1 (5 bases). CDR3 length: 12 residues. V was pared by 7 bases and J by 7 bases, with 11 bases between.

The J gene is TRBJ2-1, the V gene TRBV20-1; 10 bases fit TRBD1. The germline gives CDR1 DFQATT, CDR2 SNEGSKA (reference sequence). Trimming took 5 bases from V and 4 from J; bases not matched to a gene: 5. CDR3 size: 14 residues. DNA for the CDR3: TGCAGTGCTTCACCGGGACAGGGGTACAATGAGCAGTTCTTC. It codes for CSASPGQGYNEQFF.

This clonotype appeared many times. The CDR3 here is CSVVTEKLFF. DNA for the CDR3: TGCAGCGTCGTGACCGAAAAACTGTTTTTT. The rearrangement joins TRBV29-1 to TRBJ1-4; no clear D. Per the germline V gene, CDR1 is SQVTM and CDR2 is ANQGSEA. This CDR3 region has 10 residues. V was clipped by 6 bases and J by 8 bases, with 7 bases between them.

The CDR3 is CAISESVAVDQPQHF. CDR3 sequence (DNA): TGTGCCATCAGTGAGTCGGTGGCGGTGGATCAGCCCCAGCATTTT. The chain joins TRBV10-3 to TRBJ1-5; D remains unclear. Germline assignment: CDR1 ENHRY and CDR2 SYGVKD. V was clipped by 0 bases and J by 5 bases, with 11 bases between them. The CDR3 sequence is 15 residues long.

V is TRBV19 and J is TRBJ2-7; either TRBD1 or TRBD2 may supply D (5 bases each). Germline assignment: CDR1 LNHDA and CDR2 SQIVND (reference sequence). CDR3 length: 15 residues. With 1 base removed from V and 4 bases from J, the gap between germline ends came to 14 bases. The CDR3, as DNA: TGTGCCAGTAGTATAGGAGGGGCGTCAGGATACGAGCAGTACTTC. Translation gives CASSIGGASGYEQYF.

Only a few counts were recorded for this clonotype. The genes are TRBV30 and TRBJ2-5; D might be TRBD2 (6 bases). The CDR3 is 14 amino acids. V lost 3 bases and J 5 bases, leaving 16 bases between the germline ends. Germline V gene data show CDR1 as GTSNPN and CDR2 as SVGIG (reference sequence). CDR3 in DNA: TGTGCCTGGAGGCCGGGACCCGGAGGGGAGACCCAGTACTTC. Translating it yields CAWRPGPGGETQYF.

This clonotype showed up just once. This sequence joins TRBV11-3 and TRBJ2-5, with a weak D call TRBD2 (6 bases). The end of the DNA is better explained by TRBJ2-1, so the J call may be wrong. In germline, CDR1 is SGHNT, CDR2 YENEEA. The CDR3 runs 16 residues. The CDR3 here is CASSPRAGWRDNEQFF. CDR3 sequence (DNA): TGTGCCAGCAGCCCCCGGGCAGGGTGGAGGGATAATGAGCAGTTCTTC.

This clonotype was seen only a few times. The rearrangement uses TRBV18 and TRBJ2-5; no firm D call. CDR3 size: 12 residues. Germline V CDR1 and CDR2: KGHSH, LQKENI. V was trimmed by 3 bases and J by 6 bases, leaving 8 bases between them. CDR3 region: CASSPERKTQYF. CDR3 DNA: TGTGCCAGCTCACCGGAGCGAAAGACCCAGTACTTC. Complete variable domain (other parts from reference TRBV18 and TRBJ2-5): NAGVMQNPRHLVRRRGQEARLRCSPMKGHSHVYWYRQLPEEGLKFMVYLQKENIIDESGMPKERFSAEFPKEGPSILRIQQVVRGDSAAYFCASSPERKTQYFGPGTRLLVL.

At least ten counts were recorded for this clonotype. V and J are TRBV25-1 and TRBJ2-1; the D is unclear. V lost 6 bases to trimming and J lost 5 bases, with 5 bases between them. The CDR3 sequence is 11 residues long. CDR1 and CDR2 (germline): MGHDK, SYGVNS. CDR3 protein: CASRGNNEQFF. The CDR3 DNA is TGTGCCAGCAGAGGTAACAATGAGCAGTTCTTC.

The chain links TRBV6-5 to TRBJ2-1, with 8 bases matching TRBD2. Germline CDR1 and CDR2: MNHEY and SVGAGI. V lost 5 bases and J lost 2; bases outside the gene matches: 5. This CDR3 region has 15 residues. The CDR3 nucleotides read TGTGCCAGCAGTCGTAGCGGGACCCCCTACAATGAGCAGTTCTTC. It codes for CASSRSGTPYNEQFF.

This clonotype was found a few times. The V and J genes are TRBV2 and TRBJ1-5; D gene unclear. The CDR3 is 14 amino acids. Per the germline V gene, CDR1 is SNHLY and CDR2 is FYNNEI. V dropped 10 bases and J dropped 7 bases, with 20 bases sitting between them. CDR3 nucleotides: TGTGCCACCCACACCAATGGGGTGCGGCAGCCCCAGCATTTT. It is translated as CATHTNGVRQPQHF. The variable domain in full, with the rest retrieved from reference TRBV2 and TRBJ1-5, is EPEVTQTPSHQVTQMGQEVILRCVPISNHLYFYWYRQILGQKVEFLVSFYNNEISEKSEIFDDQFSVERPDGSNFTLKIRSTKLEDSAMYFCATHTNGVRQPQHFGDGTRLSIL.

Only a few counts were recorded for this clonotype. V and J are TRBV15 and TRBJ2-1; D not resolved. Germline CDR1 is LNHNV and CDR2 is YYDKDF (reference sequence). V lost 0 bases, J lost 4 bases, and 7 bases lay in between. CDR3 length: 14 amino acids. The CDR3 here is CATSRDGYYNEQFF. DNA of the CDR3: TGTGCCACCAGCAGAGATGGGTATTACAATGAGCAGTTCTTC.

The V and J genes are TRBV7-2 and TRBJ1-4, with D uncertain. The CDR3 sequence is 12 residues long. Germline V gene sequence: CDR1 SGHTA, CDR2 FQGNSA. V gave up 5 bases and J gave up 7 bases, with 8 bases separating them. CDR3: CASSLPLEKLFF. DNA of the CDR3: TGTGCCAGCAGCCTCCCGCTTGAAAAACTGTTTTTT.

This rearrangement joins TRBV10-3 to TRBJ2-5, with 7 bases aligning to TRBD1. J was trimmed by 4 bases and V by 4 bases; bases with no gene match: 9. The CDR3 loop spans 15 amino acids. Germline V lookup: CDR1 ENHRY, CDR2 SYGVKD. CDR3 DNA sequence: TGTGCCATCAGTGTCTCGACAGGGATCACAGAGACCCAGTACTTC. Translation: CAISVSTGITETQYF.

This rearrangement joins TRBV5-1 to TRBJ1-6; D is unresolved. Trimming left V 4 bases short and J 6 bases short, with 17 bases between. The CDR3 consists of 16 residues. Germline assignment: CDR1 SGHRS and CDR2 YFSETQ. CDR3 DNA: TGCGCCAGCAGCCCACAGCCAGAAACGGGTAATTCACCCCTCCACTTT. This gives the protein CASSPQPETGNSPLHF.

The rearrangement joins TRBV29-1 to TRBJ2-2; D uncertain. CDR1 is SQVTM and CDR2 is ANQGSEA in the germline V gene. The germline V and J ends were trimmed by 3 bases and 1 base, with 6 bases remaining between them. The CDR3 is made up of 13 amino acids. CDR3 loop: CSVDPGNTGELFF. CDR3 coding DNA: TGCAGCGTTGACCCTGGGAACACCGGGGAGCTGTTTTTT.

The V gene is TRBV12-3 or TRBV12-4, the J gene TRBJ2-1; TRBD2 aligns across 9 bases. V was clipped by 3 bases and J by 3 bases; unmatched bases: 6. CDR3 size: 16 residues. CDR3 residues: CASSFSAGGVYNEQFF. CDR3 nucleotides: TGTGCCAGCAGTTTCTCGGCGGGAGGGGTCTACAATGAGCAGTTCTTC.

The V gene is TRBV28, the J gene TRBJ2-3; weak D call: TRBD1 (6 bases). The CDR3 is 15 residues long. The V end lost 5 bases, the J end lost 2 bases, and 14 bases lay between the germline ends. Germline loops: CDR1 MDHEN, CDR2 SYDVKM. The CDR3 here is CASSPHREPTDTQYF. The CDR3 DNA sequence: TGTGCCAGCAGTCCACACAGGGAACCCACAGATACGCAGTATTTT.